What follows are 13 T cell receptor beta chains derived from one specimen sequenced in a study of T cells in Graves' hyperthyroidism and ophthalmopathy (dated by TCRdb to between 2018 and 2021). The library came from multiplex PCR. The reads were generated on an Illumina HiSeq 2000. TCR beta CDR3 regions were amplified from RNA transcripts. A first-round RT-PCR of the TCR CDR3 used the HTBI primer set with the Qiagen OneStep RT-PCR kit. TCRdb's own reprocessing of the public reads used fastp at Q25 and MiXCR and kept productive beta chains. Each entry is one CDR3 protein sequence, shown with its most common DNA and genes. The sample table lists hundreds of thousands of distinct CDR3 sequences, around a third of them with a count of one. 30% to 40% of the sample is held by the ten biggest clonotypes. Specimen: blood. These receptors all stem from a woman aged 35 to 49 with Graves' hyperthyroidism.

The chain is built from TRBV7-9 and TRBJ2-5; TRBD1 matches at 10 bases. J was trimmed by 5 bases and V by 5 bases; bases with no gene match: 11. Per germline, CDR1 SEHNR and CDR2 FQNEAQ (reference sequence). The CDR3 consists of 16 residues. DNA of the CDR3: TGTGCCAGCAGCCCAGATGCCGGGACAGGGGAGGAGACCCAGTACTTC. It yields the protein CASSPDAGTGEETQYF. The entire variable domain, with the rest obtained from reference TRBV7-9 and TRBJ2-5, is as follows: DTGVSQNPRHKITKRGQNVTFRCDPISEHNRLYWYRQTLGQGPEFLTYFQNEAQLEKSRLLSDRFSAERPKGSFSTLEIQRTEQGDSAMYLCASSPDAGTGEETQYFGPGTRLLVL.

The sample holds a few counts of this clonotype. CDR3 bases: TGTGCCAGTAGTGTGGGACAGGGCCATGAAAAACTGTTTTTT. Its protein is CASSVGQGHEKLFF. The V gene is TRBV19, the J gene TRBJ1-4; 9 bases are shared with TRBD1. CDR1 is LNHDA and CDR2 is SQIVND in the germline V gene (reference sequence). V trimming: 5 bases; J trimming: 6 bases; junction bases outside the gene matches: 4. The CDR3 is 14 residues long.

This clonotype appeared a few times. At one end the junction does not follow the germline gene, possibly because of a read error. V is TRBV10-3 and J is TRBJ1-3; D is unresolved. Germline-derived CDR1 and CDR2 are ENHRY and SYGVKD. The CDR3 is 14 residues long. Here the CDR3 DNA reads TGTGCCAGCAGTTACTCCGACGGAGGAAACACCATATATTTT. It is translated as CASSYSDGGNTIYF.

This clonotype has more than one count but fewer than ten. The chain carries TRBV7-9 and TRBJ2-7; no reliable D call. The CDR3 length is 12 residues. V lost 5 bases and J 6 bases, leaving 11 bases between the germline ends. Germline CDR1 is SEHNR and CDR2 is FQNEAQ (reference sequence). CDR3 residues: CASSPDGCEQYF. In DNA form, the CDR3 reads TGTGCCAGCAGCCCGGACGGATGCGAGCAGTACTTC. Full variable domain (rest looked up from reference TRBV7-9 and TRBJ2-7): DTGVSQNPRHKITKRGQNVTFRCDPISEHNRLYWYRQTLGQGPEFLTYFQNEAQLEKSRLLSDRFSAERPKGSFSTLEIQRTEQGDSAMYLCASSPDGCEQYFGPGTRLTVT.

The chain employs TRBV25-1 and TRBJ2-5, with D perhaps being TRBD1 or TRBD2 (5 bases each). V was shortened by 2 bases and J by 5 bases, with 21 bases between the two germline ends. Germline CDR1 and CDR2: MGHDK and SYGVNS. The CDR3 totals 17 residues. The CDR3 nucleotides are TGTGCCAGCAGTGAAACCGAATATGGGGGATTTCAGGAGACCCAGTACTTC. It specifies CASSETEYGGFQETQYF.

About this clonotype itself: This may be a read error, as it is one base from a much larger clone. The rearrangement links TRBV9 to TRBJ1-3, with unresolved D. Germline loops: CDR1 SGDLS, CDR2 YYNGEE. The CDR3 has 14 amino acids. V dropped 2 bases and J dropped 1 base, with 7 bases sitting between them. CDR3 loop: CASSVSGSGNTIYF. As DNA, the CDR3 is TGTGCCAGCAGCGTGTCGGGGTCTGGAAACACCATATATTTT.

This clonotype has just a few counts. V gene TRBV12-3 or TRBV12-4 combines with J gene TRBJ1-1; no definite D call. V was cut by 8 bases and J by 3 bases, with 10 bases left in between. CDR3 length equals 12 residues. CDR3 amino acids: CASGGDDTEAFF. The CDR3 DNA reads TGTGCCAGCGGAGGAGACGACACTGAAGCTTTCTTT.

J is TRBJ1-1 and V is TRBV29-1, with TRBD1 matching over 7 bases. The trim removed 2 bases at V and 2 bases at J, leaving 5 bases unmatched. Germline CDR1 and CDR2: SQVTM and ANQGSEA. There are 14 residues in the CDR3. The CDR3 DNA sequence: TGCAGCGTTGAACGGGACAGTCTAAACACTGAAGCTTTCTTT. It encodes CSVERDSLNTEAFF.

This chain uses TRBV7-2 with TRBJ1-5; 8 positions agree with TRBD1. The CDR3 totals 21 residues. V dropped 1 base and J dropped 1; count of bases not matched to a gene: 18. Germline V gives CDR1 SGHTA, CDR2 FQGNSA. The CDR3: CASSLGPPRGRGPISNQPQHF. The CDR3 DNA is TGTGCCAGCAGCTTAGGCCCCCCTCGGGGCAGGGGGCCTATCAGCAATCAGCCCCAGCATTTT.

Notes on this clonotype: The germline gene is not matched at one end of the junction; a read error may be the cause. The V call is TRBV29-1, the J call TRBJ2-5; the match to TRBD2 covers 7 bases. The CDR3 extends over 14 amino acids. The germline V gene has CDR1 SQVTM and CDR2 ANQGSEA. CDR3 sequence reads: CAWRWASGKETQYF. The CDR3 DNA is TGTGCCTGGAGGTGGGCTAGCGGTAAAGAGACCCAGTACTTC.

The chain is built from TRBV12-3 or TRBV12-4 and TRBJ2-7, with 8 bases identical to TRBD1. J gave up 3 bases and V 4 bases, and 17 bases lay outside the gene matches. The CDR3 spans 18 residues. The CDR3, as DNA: TGTGCCAGCAGTTCTCCGGGCAGGGGGCGACCTTGGTACTACGAGCAGTACTTC. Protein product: CASSSPGRGRPWYYEQYF.

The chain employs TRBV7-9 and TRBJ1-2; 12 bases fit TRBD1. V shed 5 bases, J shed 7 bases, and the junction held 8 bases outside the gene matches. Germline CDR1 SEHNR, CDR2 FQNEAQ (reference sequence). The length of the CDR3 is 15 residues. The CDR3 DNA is TGTGCCAGCAGCCTGTCGGGACAGGGGGCATCTGGCTACACCTTC. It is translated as CASSLSGQGASGYTF.

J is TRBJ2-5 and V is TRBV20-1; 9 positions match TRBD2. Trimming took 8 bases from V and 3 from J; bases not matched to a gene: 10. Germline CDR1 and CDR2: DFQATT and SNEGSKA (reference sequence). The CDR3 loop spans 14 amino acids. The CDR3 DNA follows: TGCAGTCCCTGGGGCCTAGCGGGGAAAGAGACCCAGTACTTC. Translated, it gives CSPWGLAGKETQYF.